Shown below are 5 T cell receptor beta chains from a single sample sequenced in a study of early T cells in non-severe SARS-CoV-2 infection. One entry per CDR3 protein, called by TCRdb with MiXCR from the 5' RACE reads. The sample holds roughly 50,000 distinct CDR3 sequences, over 7.5% seen once. Sequencing was done on a sample of whole blood. The receptors derive from an adult who was a healthcare worker with PCR-confirmed SARS-CoV-2 infection or an uninfected control (not recorded which).

This clonotype has a handful of counts. The V gene is TRBV10-2, the J gene TRBJ1-4; D might be TRBD1 (6 bases). V shed 4 bases and J shed 8 bases, with 23 bases lying between them. The CDR3 contains 17 residues. Per the germline V gene, CDR1 is WSHSY and CDR2 is SAAADI. CDR3: CASSATDEGGRGEKLFF. The DNA for the CDR3 is TGCGCCAGCAGTGCGACGGACGAGGGGGGGCGCGGGGAAAAACTGTTTTTT.

V gene TRBV7-9 combines with J gene TRBJ2-7, with TRBD1 identical over 8 bases. The CDR3 covers 15 residues. With V trimmed by 4 bases and J by 6 bases, 11 bases remained unmatched. Germline values: CDR1 SEHNR, CDR2 FQNEAQ (reference sequence). The DNA of the CDR3 is TGTGCCAGCAGCTACCTAGGACAGGGAAGTCGCGAGCAGTACTTC. Translating gives CASSYLGQGSREQYF.

This clonotype was detected a few times. CDR3 sequence reads: CASSSKTGVSGTGELFF. The CDR3 DNA is TGTGCCAGCAGCAGCAAAACAGGGGTGTCGGGCACCGGGGAGCTGTTTTTT. The chain uses TRBV5-4 and TRBJ2-2; 7 bases match TRBD1. The germline CDR1 and CDR2 sequences are SGHNT and YYREEE (reference sequence). This CDR3 comprises 17 residues. The J segment lost 4 bases and the V segment lost 4 bases, leaving 13 bases of the junction unmatched. Full variable domain (rest looked up from reference TRBV5-4 and TRBJ2-2): ETGVTQSPTHLIKTRGQQVTLRCSSQSGHNTVSWYQQALGQGPQFIFQYYREEENGRGNFPPRFSGLQFPNYSSELNVNALELDDSALYLCASSSKTGVSGTGELFFGEGSRLTVL.

This clonotype appeared a few times. The chain employs TRBV7-9 and TRBJ1-1; 11 nucleotides agree with TRBD1. Germline V CDR1 and CDR2: SEHNR, FQNEAQ (reference sequence). Trimming at V came to 5 bases and at J to 4 bases, leaving 3 bases not matched to a gene. The CDR3 spans 14 residues. CDR3 amino acids: CASSRGQGGTEAFF. The CDR3 DNA sequence: TGTGCCAGCAGCCGGGGACAGGGGGGCACTGAAGCTTTCTTT.

This clonotype was counted at least ten times. The chain has TRBV12-3 or TRBV12-4 and TRBJ2-1; D not certain. V was trimmed by 2 bases and J by 7 bases, leaving 3 bases between them. The CDR3 extends over 11 amino acids. The CDR3 region is CASSLRNEQFF. In DNA form, the CDR3 reads TGTGCCAGCAGTTTACGGAATGAGCAGTTCTTC.